The 17 T cell receptor beta chains given below trace back to one sample, sequenced in a study of T cell repertoires in cytomegalovirus infection. Their antigen targets remain unknown. TCRdb reanalysed the reads using MiXCR and keeps one entry per CDR3 protein. The sample consists of fewer than 950,000 distinct CDR3 sequences, 32% of them appearing once. The sequencing here drew on cultured CD8+ T cells from PBMCs, taken from culture after CMV antigen stimulation. The receptors shown here come from a human donor in good health (CMV status not recorded). Some clones in this sample may be carry-over from other donors' samples.

This rearrangement joins TRBV11-2 to TRBJ1-6; a weak D match, TRBD1 (5 bases). Trimming removed 2 bases at V and 5 bases at J, with 19 bases between. CDR1 and CDR2 (germline): SGHAT, FQNNGV. The CDR3 contains 18 residues. DNA of the CDR3: TGTGCCAGCAGCTTAAGGCCACAGGTGCGGGAAGATAATTCACCCCTCCACTTT. This gives the protein CASSLRPQVREDNSPLHF.

J is TRBJ1-1 and V is TRBV6-6; D ambiguous. This CDR3 contains 15 residues. The ends were cut back, 1 base at V and 0 bases at J, with 9 bases in the middle. The V gene's germline CDR1 is MNHNY and CDR2 SVGAGI (reference sequence). CDR3 sequence: CASSYYSAMNTEAFF. CDR3 coding DNA: TGTGCCAGCAGTTACTATTCAGCGATGAACACTGAAGCTTTCTTT.

The gene calls are TRBV19 and TRBJ1-5, with 7 bases that match TRBD1. The germline gives CDR1 LNHDA, CDR2 SQIVND (reference sequence). The length of the CDR3 is 23 residues. V lost 0 bases to trimming and J lost 0 bases; unmatched junction nucleotides: 23. Here the CDR3 reads CASSIDYKLSGTENFHSNQPQHF. CDR3 sequence (DNA): TGTGCCAGTAGTATAGATTATAAACTATCCGGGACAGAAAACTTCCATAGCAATCAGCCCCAGCATTTT.

Remarks on this clonotype: With a much larger clone just one base away, this may be a read error. V usage is TRBV12-3 or TRBV12-4 and J usage is TRBJ1-2; a weak D match, TRBD1 (5 bases). The CDR3 runs to 13 residues. Here the CDR3 DNA reads TGTGCCAGCGGCCCCCAGGGATACTATGGCTACATCTTC. It is translated as CASGPQGYYGYIF.

This chain uses TRBV6-8 with TRBJ2-5, with D possibly TRBD2 on 6 matching bases. Trimming left V 8 bases short and J 5 bases short, with 21 bases between. There are 15 residues in the CDR3. Looked up from germline, CDR1 is MNHGY and CDR2 is SAAAGT. CDR3 nucleotides: TGTGCCAGCCCCCCCCCACTAGCCGGGTTGGAGACCCAGTACTTC. Its translation is CASPPPLAGLETQYF.

The rearrangement joins TRBV7-9 to TRBJ2-1, with D unclear. V lost 5 bases and J lost 11, with 7 bases in between. Germline CDR1 reads SEHNR; CDR2 reads FQNEAQ (reference sequence). The CDR3 runs to 10 residues. This CDR3 reads CASSVGKQFF. As DNA, the CDR3 is TGTGCCAGCAGCGTAGGGAAGCAGTTCTTC.

The CDR3 protein is CASSVEGSGGYNEQFF. CDR3 coding DNA: TGTGCCAGCAGCGTAGAAGGTAGCGGGGGGTACAATGAGCAGTTCTTC. The chain has TRBV9 and TRBJ2-1; 10 positions agree with TRBD2. The CDR3 covers 16 residues. Trimming took 0 bases from V and 4 from J; bases not matched to a gene: 4. CDR1 SGDLS and CDR2 YYNGEE come from the germline V gene.

This clonotype was observed a handful of times. The chain has TRBV12-5 and TRBJ1-2; D not resolved. The length of the CDR3 is 14 residues. Trimming pared 5 bases from V and 4 bases from J, leaving 14 bases between. Germline CDR1 reads LGHNT; CDR2 reads FRNRAP. CDR3 sequence reads: CASGPTARIYGYTF. The CDR3 bases are TGTGCTAGTGGTCCGACCGCCCGCATCTATGGCTACACCTTC.

Ten or more counts support this clonotype. This chain joins TRBV12-3 or TRBV12-4 and TRBJ1-1, with 7 bases that match TRBD1. The ends lost 5 bases at V and 4 bases at J; junction bases unmatched: 4. The CDR3 consists of 13 residues. The CDR3 loop reads CASSRQGGTEAFF. The CDR3 nucleotides read TGTGCCAGCAGTCGACAGGGCGGCACTGAAGCTTTCTTT.

This clonotype was counted ten times or more. An end of the junction differs from the germline gene, which may be a read error. The CDR3 spells CASSPTSDTYNEQFF. The CDR3 DNA sequence: TGTGCTAGCAGCCCAACTTCCGATACCTACAATGAGCAGTTCTTC. This rearrangement joins TRBV7-7 to TRBJ2-1; D is undetermined. Germline assignment: CDR1 SSHAT and CDR2 FNYEAQ (reference sequence). The CDR3 runs 15 residues.

The chain combines TRBV6-2 or TRBV6-3 with TRBJ1-5, with D uncertain. V was cut by 0 bases and J by 0 bases, with 12 bases left in between. The CDR3 extends over 17 amino acids. Germline V gives CDR1 MNHEY, CDR2 SVGEGT. Here the CDR3 DNA reads TGTGCCAGCAGTTACTCGATCGGAGGGCGTAGCAATCAGCCCCAGCATTTT. It translates to CASSYSIGGRSNQPQHF.

The rearrangement joins TRBV6-5 to TRBJ1-2; no firm D call. Trimming took 0 bases from V and 7 from J, leaving 15 bases between them. CDR1 and CDR2 from the germline V gene are MNHEY and SVGAGI. The CDR3 has 15 residues. CDR3 in DNA: TGTGCCAGCAGTTACTCGATAGCTGGAGGGCTTGGCTACACCTTC. It encodes CASSYSIAGGLGYTF.

As to this clonotype: This may be a read error, as it is one base from a much larger clone. The gene calls are TRBV11-2 and TRBJ2-3, with 10 bases identical to TRBD2. Germline CDR1 reads SGHAT; CDR2 reads FQNNGV. V was pared by 1 base and J by 1 base, with 17 bases of the junction left unmatched. CDR3 size: 21 residues. The CDR3 DNA reads as TGTGCCAGCAGCTTAGCCCCCGCGGGACTAGCGCCGAGGTACGGCACAGATACGCAGTATTTT. Encoded protein: CASSLAPAGLAPRYGTDTQYF.

This clonotype was recorded at least ten times. This chain uses TRBV6-6 with TRBJ1-5, with D tentatively TRBD1 (5 bases). Germline V lookup: CDR1 MNHNY, CDR2 SVGAGI (reference sequence). V was shortened by 2 bases and J by 4 bases, with 9 bases between the two germline ends. This CDR3 is built from 14 residues. CDR3 nucleotide sequence: TGTGCCAGCAGTTACGGGGCGGAAAATCAGCCCCAGCATTTT. Protein sequence: CASSYGAENQPQHF.

This clonotype was detected many times. This chain links TRBV7-9 with TRBJ1-5; D is possibly TRBD1 (6 bases). The germline V and J ends were trimmed by 4 bases and 7 bases, with 17 bases remaining between them. CDR3 length: 15 amino acids. Germline V gene sequence: CDR1 SEHNR, CDR2 FQNEAQ (reference sequence). CDR3 protein: CASSSLLQGNQPQHF. DNA for the CDR3: TGTGCCAGCAGCTCCCTGCTACAGGGAAACCAGCCCCAGCATTTT.

This clonotype was detected a few times. The final CDR3 position lacks the conserved phenylalanine or tryptophan, pointing to a likely read error. V and J are TRBV6-9 and TRBJ2-2; 9 nucleotides align to TRBD1. Germline lookup yields CDR1 MNHGY and CDR2 SVAAGI. V shed 0 bases and J 14 bases; nucleotides not matched to a gene: 1. The CDR3 has 12 residues. The CDR3 DNA sequence: TGTGCCAGCAGTTATTCAACAGGGGGCCTGTTTCTT. It is translated as CASSYSTGGLFL.

The chain uses TRBV25-1 and TRBJ1-2; D gene ambiguous. The germline V gene encodes CDR1 MGHDK and CDR2 SYGVNS. Trimming left V 7 bases short and J 8 bases short, with 14 bases between. The CDR3 has 12 amino acids. CDR3 sequence reads: CASKAGRHGYTF. DNA of the CDR3: TGTGCCAGCAAAGCTGGGCGGCACGGCTACACCTTC.